This entry features one T cell receptor (beta chain) sequence. Its antigen is not known. This sample was taken from a study of naive and memory T cell subsets. Points from the study as a whole: A few larger clonotypes appeared in naive repertoires, especially CD8, possibly memory cells re-expressing CD45RA.

Two oligonucleotides, mixed equimolar, formed the beta constant-region primer covering TRBC1 and TRBC2. Nested alpha and beta constant-region primers with the SP2 primer drove four PCR rounds on ligated cDNA. TCRdb reprocessed the UMI-ligation and nested PCR reads via MiXCR and lists one record per CDR3 protein. The sample contains 120,000 to 150,000 distinct CDR3 sequences, approximately 20% of which appear only once. The junction had 6 bases not matched to a gene; V was cut back by 2 bases and J by 2 bases. Germline CDR1 is MNHEY and CDR2 is SVGAGI. The CDR3 consists of 16 residues. The chain is built from TRBV6-5 and TRBJ2-1, with 7 bases lining up with TRBD2. The TCR comes from a human donor in good health. Sequenced sample: naive CD8+ T cells from blood. CDR3 in amino acids: CASSYDAGAPYNEQFF. The CDR3 DNA follows: TGTGCCAGCAGTTACGACGCGGGAGCCCCCTACAATGAGCAGTTCTTC.